The 25 T cell receptor beta chains below were found in one sample sequenced in a study of regulatory T cells in long-lasting Graves disease. HTBI primers from iRepertoire and Arm-PCR of CDR3 regions yielded the TCR beta libraries. MiXCR was run by TCRdb on the multiplex PCR reads, yielding one entry per CDR3 protein. The data show under 500,000 distinct CDR3 sequences, approximately 16% seen once. Time point specified: newly diagnosed GD, antithyroid drugs for less than 3 months. RNA from PBMCs was the source of the TCR library. This sample was also put to use in a study of T cells in Graves' hyperthyroidism and ophthalmopathy.

The sequences come from peripheral blood mononuclear cells (PBMCs), collected at new diagnosis, from a patient treated with antithyroid drugs. These TCRs come from a woman in her twenties or thirties with Graves disease.

At least ten counts were recorded for this clonotype. This chain links TRBV12-3 or TRBV12-4 with TRBJ1-1; weak D call: TRBD1 (5 bases). The CDR3 consists of 12 residues. The V and J ends lost 4 bases and 5 bases respectively, with 8 bases between them. The CDR3 protein is CASSWGGTEAFF. The CDR3 nucleotides read TGTGCCAGCAGTTGGGGGGGTACTGAAGCTTTCTTT.

This chain connects TRBV6-1 to TRBJ1-2; 8 bases are shared with TRBD1. J gave up 7 bases and V 3 bases, and 7 bases lay outside the gene matches. The CDR3 runs to 14 residues. Germline CDR1 reads MNHNS; CDR2 reads SASEGT. The CDR3 sequence: CASSERAGGFGYTF. DNA for the CDR3: TGTGCCAGCAGTGAGCGGGCAGGGGGCTTTGGCTACACCTTC.

This clonotype was counted at least ten times. This chain joins TRBV7-9 and TRBJ1-4; 10 nucleotides align to TRBD1. J lost 3 bases, V lost 5 bases, and 6 bases had no gene match. This CDR3 spans 16 amino acids. The germline V gene encodes CDR1 SEHNR and CDR2 FQNEAQ (reference sequence). CDR3 nucleotides: TGTGCCAGCAGCCCATCGACAGGGGGCTCTAATGAAAAACTGTTTTTT. Residues: CASSPSTGGSNEKLFF.

The CDR3 loop is CSAKGLASTDTQYF. The CDR3 nucleotides read TGCAGTGCCAAGGGGCTGGCTAGCACAGATACGCAGTATTTT. V and J are TRBV20-1 and TRBJ2-3, with D perhaps TRBD1 (5 bases). CDR1 and CDR2 from the germline V gene are DFQATT and SNEGSKA (reference sequence). The CDR3 has 14 amino acids. With 6 bases removed from V and 0 bases from J, the gap between germline ends came to 13 bases.

J is TRBJ2-7 and V is TRBV4-1; TRBD2 agrees at 8 bases. The CDR3 has 15 amino acids. The V gene end was trimmed by 2 bases and the J gene end by 4 bases; junction bases not matched to a gene: 7. CDR1 is MGHRA and CDR2 is YSYEKL in the germline V gene. CDR3 in amino acids: CASSQLSGISYEQYF. CDR3 bases: TGCGCCAGCAGCCAACTTAGCGGGATTAGTTACGAGCAGTACTTC.

There are many counts of this clonotype. V and J are TRBV5-1 and TRBJ2-7, with D perhaps TRBD1 (5 bases). From germline, CDR1 is SGHRS and CDR2 YFSETQ. Between the trimmed V and J ends, which lost 4 bases and 0 bases, there was a span of 11 bases. The CDR3 is 14 amino acids. The CDR3 DNA reads as TGCGCCAGCAGCACACAGGCATCCTCCTACGAGCAGTACTTC. It is translated as CASSTQASSYEQYF.

The chain couples TRBV7-2 to TRBJ2-3; D is perhaps TRBD1 or TRBD2 (5 bases each). Germline CDR1 and CDR2: SGHTA and FQGNSA. Trimming took 1 base from V and 5 from J, leaving 7 bases between them. CDR3 size: 13 residues. The CDR3 nucleotides read TGTGCCAGCAGCTTAGAGAGGGGAGATACGCAGTATTTT. It specifies CASSLERGDTQYF.

Points on this clonotype: A read error may explain this, as a much larger clone is one base away. The V gene is TRBV3-1, the J gene TRBJ2-7; the match to TRBD2 covers 13 bases. Germline V gives CDR1 LGHDT, CDR2 YNNKEL (reference sequence). The CDR3 has 18 residues. The CDR3 DNA reads as TGTGCCTGCAGCCCTCCCCCGACTAGCGGGAGGTCCTCCTACGAGCAGTACTTC. It is translated as CACSPPPTSGRSSYEQYF.

The table lists this clonotype with many counts. This chain uses TRBV2 with TRBJ2-4; TRBD1 aligns across 10 bases. The CDR3 is 13 amino acids. Germline-derived CDR1 and CDR2 are SNHLY and FYNNEI. Trimming at V came to 6 bases and at J to 8 bases, leaving 4 bases not matched to a gene. Written as DNA, the CDR3 is TGTGCCAGCAGAGGGACAGGGGTTGACATTCAGTACTTC. Translating it yields CASRGTGVDIQYF.

This clonotype was detected ten times or more. This chain links TRBV18 with TRBJ2-7, with a possible D match to TRBD2 (5 bases). CDR1 is KGHSH and CDR2 is LQKENI in the germline V gene. The CDR3 totals 13 residues. V was shortened by 4 bases and J by 4 bases, with 11 bases between the two germline ends. CDR3 amino acids: CASSQSRGYEQYF. CDR3 sequence (DNA): TGTGCCAGCTCACAGTCAAGAGGGTACGAGCAGTACTTC.

This clonotype was counted only a few times. The J gene is TRBJ2-5, the V gene TRBV27, with a weak D call TRBD1 (5 bases). This CDR3 is built from 13 residues. Germline V CDR1 and CDR2: MNHEY, SMNVEV (reference sequence). The V and J ends lost 3 bases and 4 bases respectively, with 9 bases between them. CDR3 DNA sequence: TGTGCCAGCAGTTTTGCAGGGCGAGAGACCCAGTACTTC. Its protein product is CASSFAGRETQYF.

This clonotype was seen at least ten times. This chain links TRBV30 with TRBJ1-6, with D unclear. From germline, CDR1 is GTSNPN and CDR2 SVGIG (reference sequence). The CDR3 is made up of 9 amino acids. V was shortened by 8 bases and J by 13 bases, with 9 bases between the two germline ends. CDR3 sequence (DNA): TGTGCCGCTGACCTTCCCCTCCACTTT. Protein product: CAADLPLHF.

This clonotype was recorded many times. The chain employs TRBV28 and TRBJ2-5; TRBD1 or TRBD2 may be the D gene (5 bases each). The CDR3 has 15 residues. The V gene lost 3 bases and the J gene lost 3 bases, with 14 bases spanning the gap. Germline V gene data show CDR1 as MDHEN and CDR2 as SYDVKM. DNA for the CDR3: TGTGCCAGCAGTTTGGACCAGAGGGGTAAAGAGACCCAGTACTTC. It yields the protein CASSLDQRGKETQYF. Combining the CDR3 with reference TRBV28 and TRBJ2-5 gives the whole variable domain DVKVTQSSRYLVKRTGEKVFLECVQDMDHENMFWYRQDPGLGLRLIYFSYDVKMKEKGDIPEGYSVSREKKERFSLILESASTNQTSMYLCASSLDQRGKETQYFGPGTRLLVL.

This clonotype was counted many times. The chain joins TRBV10-3 to TRBJ2-7; D uncertain. There are 12 residues in the CDR3. Germline CDR1 ENHRY, CDR2 SYGVKD. Trimming pared 1 base from V and 3 bases from J, leaving 4 bases between. CDR3 bases: TGTGCCATCAGTGAGTTCGACTACGAGCAGTACTTC. Its translation: CAISEFDYEQYF.

V is TRBV27 and J is TRBJ1-3; D call uncertain. The CDR3 is made up of 14 amino acids. Germline V gene data show CDR1 as MNHEY and CDR2 as SMNVEV (reference sequence). Trimming left V 1 base short and J 2 bases short, with 6 bases between. The CDR3 DNA reads TGTGCCAGCAGTTTATACCCAGCTGGAAACACCATATATTTT. It is translated as CASSLYPAGNTIYF.

Many counts were recorded for this clonotype. In DNA, the CDR3 is TGCAGCGTTGGGGGGACTTCCCTCAATGAGCAGTTCTTC. It translates to CSVGGTSLNEQFF. The V and J genes are TRBV29-1 and TRBJ2-1; D perhaps matches TRBD2 (6 bases). The CDR3 runs 13 residues. CDR1 SQVTM and CDR2 ANQGSEA come from the germline V gene. Between the trimmed V and J ends, which lost 4 bases and 6 bases, there was a span of 13 bases.

This clonotype was found a few times. CDR3: CASSFAGTGFNNEQFF. CDR3 DNA: TGTGCCAGCAGCTTTGCCGGGACAGGGTTTAACAATGAGCAGTTCTTC. The chain recombines TRBV7-9 with TRBJ2-1, with 9 bases that match TRBD1. In germline, CDR1 is SEHNR, CDR2 FQNEAQ (reference sequence). This CDR3 spans 16 amino acids. The V gene end was trimmed by 3 bases and the J gene end by 5 bases; junction bases not matched to a gene: 8.

The chain recombines TRBV18 with TRBJ2-1; 14 nucleotides align to TRBD2. The germline V gene has CDR1 KGHSH and CDR2 LQKENI. V lost 2 bases to trimming and J lost 1 base; unmatched junction nucleotides: 13. The CDR3 spans 21 residues. DNA of the CDR3: TGTGCCAGCTCACCAGGAGCGGCAGGGACTAGCGGGAGATTGTCCTACAATGAGCAGTTCTTC. Its translation: CASSPGAAGTSGRLSYNEQFF.

This chain connects TRBV29-1 to TRBJ1-3; D perhaps matches TRBD1 (5 bases). V lost 3 bases, J lost 6 bases, and 15 bases lay in between. Germline CDR1 SQVTM, CDR2 ANQGSEA. The CDR3 runs to 14 residues. The CDR3 DNA sequence: TGCAGCGTTGACAGGGAGAGATTAGTAAACACCATATATTTT. Translating gives CSVDRERLVNTIYF.

Notes on this clonotype: Germline is not matched at one junction end, which may reflect a read error. The chain employs TRBV7-8 and TRBJ2-1; TRBD2 agrees at 9 bases. Germline V gives CDR1 SGHVS, CDR2 FQNEAQ. The CDR3 covers 17 residues. Written as DNA, the CDR3 is TGCGCCAGCAGCTTAGGAGGGGGTAGCGGGAGCGACAATGAGCAGTTCTTC. Protein product: CASSLGGGSGSDNEQFF. Supplemented by reference TRBV7-8 and TRBJ2-1, the full variable domain reads GAGVSQSPRYKVAKRGQDVALRCDPISGHVSLFWYQQALGQGPEFLTYFQNEAQLDKSGLPSDRFFAERPEGSVSTLKIQRTQQEDSAVYLCASSLGGGSGSDNEQFFGPGTRLTVL.

The J gene is TRBJ2-1, the V gene TRBV6-4, with D perhaps matching TRBD2 (5 bases). V lost 5 bases and J lost 3, with 17 bases in between. The CDR3 has 16 amino acids. The germline V gene encodes CDR1 MRHNA and CDR2 SNTAGT. This chain's CDR3 is CASSYEAVGYYNEQFF. CDR3 nucleotides: TGTGCCAGCAGTTACGAAGCGGTGGGCTACTACAATGAGCAGTTCTTC.

This clonotype was observed at least ten times. The chain couples TRBV12-3 or TRBV12-4 to TRBJ1-6; weak D call: TRBD1 (6 bases). Trimming pared 5 bases from V and 9 bases from J, leaving 14 bases between. The CDR3 totals 14 residues. CDR3: CASSRDTNSSPLHF. DNA for the CDR3: TGTGCCAGCAGTCGGGACACCAATAGTTCACCCCTCCACTTT.

V usage is TRBV4-3 and J usage is TRBJ2-5; 7 bases agree with TRBD2. The CDR3 sequence is 16 residues long. Germline lookup yields CDR1 LGHNA and CDR2 YSLEER. After removal of 1 base from V and 5 bases from J, the junction contained 10 bases not matched to a gene. Here the CDR3 DNA reads TGCGCCAGCAGCCAAGGGTTGCGCCCGCGGGAGGAGACCCAGTACTTC. This codes for CASSQGLRPREETQYF.

This rearrangement joins TRBV4-1 to TRBJ2-3; TRBD2 agrees at 13 bases. The V gene's germline CDR1 is MGHRA and CDR2 YSYEKL. The trim removed 0 bases at V and 2 bases at J, leaving 5 bases unmatched. The CDR3 runs 18 residues. CDR3 sequence (DNA): TGCGCCAGCAGCCAAGATTGGGGACTAGCGGGACTCACAGATACGCAGTATTTT. Protein: CASSQDWGLAGLTDTQYF.

The chain combines TRBV19 with TRBJ1-5; D might be TRBD1 (6 bases). The CDR3 runs to 16 residues. V dropped 3 bases and J dropped 2 bases, with 14 bases sitting between them. CDR1 is LNHDA, CDR2 SQIVND, per germline (reference sequence). This CDR3 is CASSIWAGEGNQPQHF. CDR3 DNA: TGTGCCAGTAGTATTTGGGCAGGGGAGGGCAATCAGCCCCAGCATTTT. Supplemented by reference TRBV19 and TRBJ1-5, the full variable domain reads DGGITQSPKYLFRKEGQNVTLSCEQNLNHDAMYWYRQDPGQGLRLIYYSQIVNDFQKGDIAEGYSVSREKKESFPLTVTSAQKNPTAFYLCASSIWAGEGNQPQHFGDGTRLSIL.